The 5 T cell receptor beta chains below come from one sample, sequenced in a study of chemoradiotherapy in HPV16-positive cancers. Measured with immunoSEQ multiplex PCR; TCRdb has only the in-frame clones, and not every one. This repertoire shows under 10,000 clones, about 80% found once; its top ten account for 8% to 9.5%. Sample collection was performed from a patient who underwent chemoradiotherapy. The source is a human donor with HPV-associated anogenital cancer.

This clone was recorded only once. The chain recombines TRBV4-3 with TRBJ1-5; possible D gene TRBD1, 5 bases. V was pared by 4 bases and J by 4 bases, with 8 bases between. This CDR3 has 13 amino acids. Germline V lookup: CDR1 LGHNA, CDR2 YSLEER. The CDR3: CASSRDENQPQHF. In DNA, the CDR3 is TGCGCCAGCAGCCGGGACGAGAATCAGCCCCAGCATTTT.

The V and J genes are TRBV5-1 and TRBJ2-2; 10 bases fit TRBD1. CDR3 length: 16 residues. V lost 4 bases and J lost 7; bases outside the gene matches: 10. Germline CDR1 is SGHRS and CDR2 is YFSETQ. CDR3 sequence: CASSPTGGLSDGELFF. The CDR3 nucleotides read TGCGCCAGCAGCCCGACAGGGGGCCTTTCGGACGGGGAGCTGTTTTTT.

The J gene is TRBJ1-1, the V gene TRBV30; maybe TRBD1 (5 bases). This CDR3 region has 12 residues. V was cut by 3 bases and J by 5 bases, with 10 bases left in between. CDR1 GTSNPN and CDR2 SVGIG come from the germline V gene (reference sequence). The CDR3 reads CAWSQGKTEAFF. The DNA of the CDR3 is TGTGCCTGGAGCCAGGGAAAGACTGAAGCTTTCTTT. The entire variable domain, with the rest obtained from reference TRBV30 and TRBJ1-1, is as follows: SQTIHQWPATLVQPVGSPLSLECTVEGTSNPNLYWYRQAAGRGLQLLFYSVGIGQISSEVPQNLSASRPQDRQFILSSKKLLLSDSGFYLCAWSQGKTEAFFGQGTRLTVV.

The J gene is TRBJ1-2, the V gene TRBV11-2; no clear D. The germline V and J ends were trimmed by 4 bases and 2 bases, with 11 bases remaining between them. CDR1 is SGHAT and CDR2 is FQNNGV in the germline V gene. The CDR3 contains 14 residues. The CDR3 region is CASSSPGRNYGYTF. Written as DNA, the CDR3 is TGTGCCAGCAGCTCCCCGGGCAGGAACTATGGCTACACCTTC.

The CDR3 sequence: CASSVTGWNTEAFF. For the CDR3, the DNA is TGTGCCAGCAGCGTGACAGGTTGGAACACTGAAGCTTTCTTT. J is TRBJ1-1 and V is TRBV6-1; D may be TRBD1 (6 bases). The V end was cut by 6 bases, the J end by 1 base, with 12 bases between. The V gene's germline CDR1 is MNHNS and CDR2 SASEGT. The CDR3 is 14 residues long.